The 17 T cell receptor beta chains in this list originate from one sample, sequenced in a study of stem cell transplantation in POMP-related autoinflammatory disease. This table comes from immunoSEQ multiplex PCR, and its TCRdb copy is limited to in-frame clones, with some not included. The data show some 65,000 clones, roughly 93% seen once. The material was CD4+ T cells from PBMCs, obtained after stem cell transplantation. Source of these receptors: a human patient with POMP-related autoinflammation and immune dysregulation (PRAID). Some T cells may have come from the graft donor.

The chain is built from TRBV5-1 and TRBJ1-6, with D tentatively TRBD1 (6 bases). The CDR3 spans 14 residues. The ends were cut back, 4 bases at V and 6 bases at J, with 11 bases in the middle. CDR1 and CDR2 from the germline V gene are SGHRS and YFSETQ. Here the CDR3 DNA reads TGCGCCAGCAGCCCAAGGACAGCTAATTCACCCCTCCACTTT. Its translation: CASSPRTANSPLHF.

This chain uses TRBV19 with TRBJ1-5; D is uncertain. Deletions cut 5 bases from V and 4 bases from J, with 18 bases between. CDR3 length: 16 amino acids. The germline V gene encodes CDR1 LNHDA and CDR2 SQIVND (reference sequence). CDR3 sequence (DNA): TGTGCCAGTAGTTCACCTCCGGGGAGGAGGAATCAGCCCCAGCATTTT. This codes for CASSSPPGRRNQPQHF.

A single count supports this clone. The CDR3 DNA reads TGTGCCAGCAGTTGGACAGGGAGCTCCTATAATTCACCCCTCCACTTT. Translating it yields CASSWTGSSYNSPLHF. This chain joins TRBV6-5 and TRBJ1-6, with TRBD1 matching over 8 bases. Germline CDR1 MNHEY, CDR2 SVGAGI. The CDR3 consists of 16 residues. V trimming: 4 bases; J trimming: 0 bases; junction bases outside the gene matches: 2.

V usage is TRBV6-1 and J usage is TRBJ2-7; D is tentatively TRBD1 or TRBD2 (5 bases each). Trimming removed 1 base at V and 2 bases at J, with 12 bases between. This CDR3 is built from 15 residues. Germline CDR1 is MNHNS and CDR2 is SASEGT. The CDR3: CASSEVGAGPYEQYV. The CDR3 DNA reads as TGTGCCAGCAGTGAAGTCGGGGCAGGGCCCTACGAGCAGTACGTC.

The chain's CDR3 is CASRPGQSTNQPQHF. Written as DNA, the CDR3 is TGTGCCAGCAGGCCTGGACAGTCGACGAATCAGCCCCAGCATTTT. V and J are TRBV2 and TRBJ1-5; a weak D match, TRBD1 (6 bases). Germline V gene data show CDR1 as SNHLY and CDR2 as FYNNEI. The V gene lost 6 bases and the J gene lost 4 bases, with 16 bases spanning the gap. The CDR3 has 15 residues.

This clone is a singleton in its sample. V gene TRBV9 combines with J gene TRBJ2-3; D may match TRBD1 or TRBD2 (5 bases each). The CDR3 covers 16 residues. Germline V gives CDR1 SGDLS, CDR2 YYNGEE. Trimming left V 3 bases short and J 1 base short, with 15 bases between. CDR3 bases: TGTGCCAGCAGCGCCCTGCTGGGGGAAGGCACAGATACGCAGTATTTT. Its protein product is CASSALLGEGTDTQYF.

The J gene is TRBJ2-5, the V gene TRBV11-2; 8 positions agree with TRBD1. With V trimmed by 5 bases and J by 5 bases, 13 bases remained unmatched. Germline V gene sequence: CDR1 SGHAT, CDR2 FQNNGV. The CDR3 is 16 residues long. The CDR3 here is CASSPGRDRRGETQYF. The CDR3 coding sequence is TGTGCCAGCAGCCCCGGCCGGGACAGGCGAGGGGAGACCCAGTACTTC.

The genes are TRBV24-1 and TRBJ2-2; D possibly corresponds to TRBD1 (5 bases). Per the germline V gene, CDR1 is KGHDR and CDR2 is SFDVKD. Between the trimmed V and J ends, which lost 8 bases and 7 bases, there was a span of 10 bases. The CDR3 loop spans 12 amino acids. The CDR3 coding sequence is TGTGCCACCATGTCCCAGGGCGGGGAGCTGTTTTTT. It translates to CATMSQGGELFF.

V gene TRBV28 combines with J gene TRBJ2-7; a weak D match, TRBD2 (6 bases). Germline V gives CDR1 MDHEN, CDR2 SYDVKM. This CDR3 has 18 amino acids. V gave up 8 bases and J gave up 4 bases, with 30 bases separating them. CDR3 loop: CASPPEGIGAGNLYEQYF. CDR3 bases: TGTGCCAGCCCGCCGGAGGGTATCGGAGCGGGCAATCTTTACGAGCAGTACTTC. The entire variable domain, with the rest obtained from reference TRBV28 and TRBJ2-7, is as follows: DVKVTQSSRYLVKRTGEKVFLECVQDMDHENMFWYRQDPGLGLRLIYFSYDVKMKEKGDIPEGYSVSREKKERFSLILESASTNQTSMYLCASPPEGIGAGNLYEQYFGPGTRLTVT.

This clone was found once. The chain combines TRBV28 with TRBJ1-2; 9 nucleotides match TRBD1. The CDR3 runs 14 residues. V trimming: 4 bases; J trimming: 4 bases; junction bases outside the gene matches: 4. CDR1 is MDHEN and CDR2 is SYDVKM in the germline V gene. CDR3 DNA sequence: TGTGCCAGCAGTTGGGACAGGGCCCCCTATGGCTACACCTTC. Translation gives CASSWDRAPYGYTF.

The chain combines TRBV4-1 with TRBJ1-1, with D possibly matching TRBD1 (6 bases). The germline V gene has CDR1 MGHRA and CDR2 YSYEKL. V lost 4 bases and J 0 bases, leaving 15 bases between the germline ends. CDR3 length: 16 amino acids. CDR3 sequence: CASSLRGEIMNTEAFF. In DNA form, the CDR3 reads TGCGCCAGCAGCCTCAGGGGAGAGATAATGAACACTGAAGCTTTCTTT.

A single count supports this clone. V gene TRBV6-5 combines with J gene TRBJ2-3; 7 nucleotides agree with TRBD2. The V gene end was trimmed by 11 bases and the J gene end by 0 bases; junction bases not matched to a gene: 2. In germline, CDR1 is MNHEY, CDR2 SVGAGI. This CDR3 has 12 residues. The CDR3 nucleotides read TGTGCCTCGCGGGGGAGCACAGATACGCAGTATTTT. It codes for CASRGSTDTQYF.

The chain uses TRBV5-4 and TRBJ2-7, with TRBD2 matching 14 bases. V was pared by 3 bases and J by 3 bases, with 5 bases of the junction left unmatched. The germline V gene has CDR1 SGHNT and CDR2 YYREEE (reference sequence). CDR3 length: 16 residues. The DNA of the CDR3 is TGTGCCAGCAGCTCAGGACTAGCGGGAGGCCTCTACGAGCAGTACTTC. Its translation: CASSSGLAGGLYEQYF. The full variable domain, completed using reference TRBV5-4 and TRBJ2-7, is ETGVTQSPTHLIKTRGQQVTLRCSSQSGHNTVSWYQQALGQGPQFIFQYYREEENGRGNFPPRFSGLQFPNYSSELNVNALELDDSALYLCASSSGLAGGLYEQYFGPGTRLTVT.

J is TRBJ2-3 and V is TRBV5-6, with unresolved D. V dropped 5 bases and J dropped 2 bases, with 15 bases sitting between them. Germline-derived CDR1 and CDR2 are SGHDT and YYEEEE. The CDR3 spans 15 residues. CDR3 DNA sequence: TGTGCCAGCAGTCAAAGTTTCCGCCCCACAGATACGCAGTATTTT. Translating it yields CASSQSFRPTDTQYF.

J is TRBJ2-3 and V is TRBV24-1; 8 nucleotides agree with TRBD2. Trimming removed 1 base from V and 1 base from J; junction bases left unmatched: 3. Per the germline V gene, CDR1 is KGHDR and CDR2 is SFDVKD. The length of the CDR3 is 16 residues. In nucleotides, the CDR3 is TGTGCCACCAGTGATTTAGCGCGGGAGGGCACAGATACGCAGTATTTT. Translated, it gives CATSDLAREGTDTQYF.

The CDR3 coding sequence is TGTGCCTGGAGGGGGACAGGCATAGGGGCCAAAAACATTCAGTACTTC. Residues: CAWRGTGIGAKNIQYF. The V and J genes are TRBV30 and TRBJ2-4; 8 bases fit TRBD1. Germline V gene data show CDR1 as GTSNPN and CDR2 as SVGIG (reference sequence). The CDR3 sequence is 16 residues long. V trimming: 3 bases; J trimming: 1 base; junction bases outside the gene matches: 8.

The chain combines TRBV14 with TRBJ2-3; tentatively, D is TRBD1 (5 bases). Germline V gene sequence: CDR1 SGHDN, CDR2 FVKESK. The CDR3 totals 13 residues. V lost 4 bases to trimming and J lost 6 bases, with 11 bases between them. The CDR3 loop reads CASSRQKGDTQYF. CDR3 in DNA: TGTGCCAGCAGCCGCCAGAAGGGGGATACGCAGTATTTT. The full variable domain, in which reference TRBV14 and TRBJ2-3 provide the parts outside the CDR3, is EAGVTQFPSHSVIEKGQTVTLRCDPISGHDNLYWYRRVMGKEIKFLLHFVKESKQDESGMPNNRFLAERTGGTYSTLKVQPAELEDSGVYFCASSRQKGDTQYFGPGTRLTVL.